A single T cell receptor (beta chain) is shown here with its context. No antigen is known for it. A junction end diverges from the germline sequence, so it may reflect a read error. The data belong to a study of T cell repertoires in cytomegalovirus infection. In the study overall: Based on public TCR beta signatures, there were indications of CMV infection and of a matching HLA type. General observations from the study: Ex vivo responses were dominated by HLA-C-restricted CMV-specific TCR beta clonotypes. Summed frequency of shared TCR beta families picked out CMV carriers who also had the relevant HLA.

The CDR3 covers 14 residues. Germline CDR1 is MNHNY and CDR2 is SVGAGI (reference sequence). TCRdb processed the reads anew with MiXCR; each CDR3 protein has one entry. The table lists some 600,000 distinct CDR3 sequences, about 24% of them singletons, with 6.5% to 10% in the top ten. This TCR came from a human donor in good health (CMV status not recorded). Some clones in this sample may be carry-over from other donors' samples. The V and J genes are TRBV6-6 and TRBJ1-1, with 10 nucleotides matching TRBD1. Material: CD8+ T cells from PBMCs. The CDR3 DNA is TGTGCCAACAGTTACTCGGACAGGGGGACTGAAGCTTTCTTT. This sequence encodes CANSYSDRGTEAFF.